Listed below are T cell receptor beta chains from one sample, sequenced in a study of blood T cell repertoires in COVID-19. Sequencing used immunoSEQ multiplex PCR; TCRdb keeps in-frame clones, though not all of them. The profile covers about 15,000 clones, with more than 65% appearing a single time and about 9% taken by the ten largest. The sample comprised peripheral blood. These receptors were collected from a human donor in a cohort sampled during active COVID-19. The CDR3 runs from the conserved cysteine through the conserved F or W. D genes are given only for firm matches. Size values are once, few and many counts, or a class for expanded clones, and some rows have none.

J	D	V	size	CDR3	DNA
TRBJ1-5	.	TRBV28	.	CASSLSGSQPQHF	TGTGCCAGCAGTTTGAGCGGGAGTCAGCCCCAGCATTTT
TRBJ2-5	.	TRBV3-1/TRBV3-2	once	CASSQESEFWETQYF	TGTGCCAGCAGCCAAGAGTCGGAGTTTTGGGAGACCCAGTACTTC
TRBJ1-5	.	TRBV19	.	CASTLLGNQPQHF	TGTGCCAGTACCTTACTCGGGAATCAGCCCCAGCATTTT
TRBJ2-7	TRBD1	TRBV5-5	.	CASSFGQGEGEQYF	TGTGCCAGCAGCTTCGGACAGGGGGAGGGCGAGCAGTACTTC
TRBJ2-7	.	TRBV7-9	.	CASSSGTGLGQYF	TGTGCCAGCAGCTCAGGAACAGGATTAGGGCAGTACTTC
TRBJ2-1	.	TRBV29-1	.	CSVHSPGEQFF	TGCAGCGTCCATTCCCCAGGCGAGCAGTTCTTC
TRBJ2-5	.	TRBV6-6	few	CASSYGGQETQYF	TGTGCCAGCAGTTACGGGGGGCAAGAGACCCAGTACTTC
TRBJ1-5	TRBD1	TRBV6-2/TRBV6-3	.	CASSYNGQGLNQPQHF	TGTGCCAGCAGTTATAACGGACAGGGGCTGAATCAGCCCCAGCATTTT
TRBJ2-7	.	TRBV6-1	.	CASSEAPWASYEQYF	TGTGCCAGCAGTGAAGCGCCCTGGGCCAGCTACGAGCAGTACTTC
TRBJ2-7	.	TRBV2	.	CASSQSVQGEQYF	TGTGCCAGCTCCCAATCGGTGCAGGGCGAGCAGTACTTC
TRBJ1-4	.	TRBV18	.	CASSPAGAGAFEKLFF	TGTGCCAGCTCACCCGCAGGGGCAGGAGCTTTTGAAAAACTGTTTTTT